This is a list of T cell receptor beta chains from one sample in a study of T-cell reconstitution after alpha-beta-depleted transplantation in children. TCRdb redid the calling of the PCR reads with MiXCR, one entry per CDR3 protein. The data show approximately 250,000 distinct CDR3 sequences, with about 25% seen just once and 2.6% held by the top ten. Sequenced material: PBMCs, taken before TCRalphabeta/CD19-depleted stem cell transplant. The receptors here all came from a girl aged 2-10 years with Fanconi anemia, due to receive a stem cell transplant. Each CDR3 is given with its conserved first and last residue. D genes are given only for firm matches. Rows give clone size only sometimes, using once, few, many, or a class for an expanded clone.

J | V | D | size | CDR3 | DNA
TRBJ2-2 | TRBV15 | TRBD1 | . | CATSGNRGQDTGELFF | TGTGCCACCAGCGGAAACAGGGGGCAGGACACCGGGGAGCTGTTTTTT
TRBJ2-1 | TRBV5-1 | . | . | CASSFGSYNEQFF | TGCGCCAGCAGCTTCGGCTCCTACAATGAGCAGTTCTTC
TRBJ2-3 | TRBV5-1 | . | many | CASSSELGDTQYF | TGCGCCAGCAGTTCGGAATTGGGAGATACGCAGTATTTT
TRBJ2-1 | TRBV7-8 | . | . | CASSPWERYNEQFF | TGTGCCAGCAGCCCGTGGGAGAGGTACAATGAGCAGTTCTTC
TRBJ2-5 | TRBV29-1 | TRBD1 | . | CSVGGQVPQETQYF | TGCAGCGTTGGGGGACAGGTACCGCAAGAGACCCAGTACTTC
TRBJ1-3 | TRBV29-1 | . | . | CSVTTTGSGGNTIYF | TGCAGCGTAACGACAACAGGGTCTGGTGGAAACACCATATATTTT
TRBJ2-3 | TRBV20-1 | . | many | CSARPWASDTDTQYF | TGCAGTGCCAGACCTTGGGCTTCCGACACAGATACGCAGTATTTT
TRBJ2-7 | TRBV7-9 | . | . | CASSFYLTGNEQYF | TGTGCCAGCAGCTTCTACCTAACAGGGAACGAGCAGTACTTC
TRBJ1-6 | TRBV4-2 | . | once | CASSQGGGITLHF | TGTGCCAGCAGCCAAGGAGGGGGGATCACCCTCCACTTT
TRBJ2-1 | TRBV29-1 | TRBD1 | . | CSLVGTGVFNEQFF | TGCAGCCTTGTAGGGACAGGGGTTTTCAATGAGCAGTTCTTC
TRBJ2-7 | TRBV29-1 | . | few | CSFLGPQAEQYF | TGCAGCTTCCTGGGCCCGCAGGCCGAGCAGTACTTC
TRBJ2-5 | TRBV12-3/TRBV12-4 | . | many | CASSLGREETQYF | TGTGCCAGCAGCTTGGGCCGGGAAGAGACCCAGTACTTC
TRBJ2-7 | TRBV20-1 | . | many | CSASDLDSISYEQYF | TGCAGTGCTTCTGACCTAGACAGCATTAGTTACGAGCAGTACTTC
TRBJ2-3 | TRBV29-1 | . | many | CSVEATSTDTQYF | TGCAGCGTTGAAGCGACGAGCACAGATACGCAGTATTTT
TRBJ2-1 | TRBV29-1 | . | . | CSVDSREGVYNEQFF | TGCAGCGTTGATAGTAGGGAGGGGGTCTACAATGAGCAGTTCTTC
TRBJ2-4 | TRBV12-3/TRBV12-4 | TRBD2 | many | CASSPSPSGQNIQYF | TGTGCCAGCAGTCCTTCCCCTAGCGGCCAAAACATTCAGTACTTC
TRBJ1-1 | TRBV15 | . | many | CATGVNTEAFF | TGTGCAACAGGAGTTAACACTGAAGCTTTCTTT
TRBJ2-1 | TRBV21-1 | . | . | CASPQGGTSGSGYNEQFF | TGTGCCAGCCCGCAAGGAGGGACTAGCGGGAGCGGGTACAATGAGCAGTTCTTC
TRBJ2-3 | TRBV29-1 | TRBD2 | . | CSTYGTNTDTQYF | TGCAGCACATACGGGACTAACACAGATACGCAGTATTTT
TRBJ2-7 | TRBV7-2 | TRBD1 | . | CASSSREEGAYEQYF | TGTGCCAGCAGCTCCCGTGAAGAGGGGGCGTACGAGCAGTACTTC
TRBJ2-7 | TRBV3-1 | . | . | CASSPDSPGLHYEQYF | TGTGCCAGCAGCCCGGACAGTCCGGGACTTCACTACGAGCAGTACTTC
TRBJ2-1 | TRBV28 | TRBD2 | . | CASSPPGLAGGRSYNEQFF | TGTGCCAGCAGTCCCCCGGGACTAGCGGGAGGTAGGTCCTACAATGAGCAGTTCTTC
TRBJ2-7 | TRBV5-1 | TRBD1 | few | CASSTRPPDRVGSYEQYF | TGCGCCAGCAGCACGAGGCCTCCCGACAGGGTAGGGTCCTACGAGCAGTACTTC
TRBJ2-3 | TRBV28 | TRBD2 | few | CASSLGVAGGTQYF | TGTGCCAGCAGTTTAGGGGTAGCGGGAGGTACGCAGTATTTT
TRBJ2-3 | TRBV18 | . | . | CASSPLDSTDTQYF | TGTGCCAGCTCACCGCTAGACAGCACAGATACGCAGTATTTT
TRBJ2-3 | TRBV12-3/TRBV12-4 | . | . | CASSLTGQDTQYF | TGTGCCAGCAGTTTAACGGGGCAGGATACGCAGTATTTT
TRBJ2-1 | TRBV20-1 | TRBD2 | many | CSAKEGGGWYNEQFF | TGCAGTGCAAAAGAGGGCGGGGGGTGGTACAATGAGCAGTTCTTC
TRBJ2-5 | TRBV5-1 | . | . | CASSLYIRASAKKETQYF | TGCGCCAGCAGCTTGTATATTCGGGCTAGCGCAAAGAAAGAGACCCAGTACTTC
TRBJ2-7 | TRBV20-1 | . | many | CSADRDKAYEQYF | TGCAGTGCTGACCGGGACAAAGCCTACGAGCAGTACTTC
TRBJ2-3 | TRBV6-5 | . | many | CASSYSPRGDDTQYF | TGTGCCAGCAGTTACTCTCCTAGGGGGGATGATACGCAGTATTTT
TRBJ2-7 | TRBV28 | . | . | CASSLLRDSVGYEQYF | TGTGCCAGCAGTTTACTCCGAGACAGCGTGGGCTACGAGCAGTACTTC